A single T cell receptor beta chain is shown here with its context. The sample belongs to a study of T cell changes during pregnancy in multiple sclerosis. Data came from immunoSEQ multiplex PCR; TCRdb stores just in-frame clones and leaves some out. This sample has about 72,000 clones, with 90% to 95% found just once. This CDR3 region has 14 residues. Germline values: CDR1 SGHVS, CDR2 FQNEAQ. Between the trimmed V and J ends, which lost 6 bases and 4 bases, there was a span of 14 bases. The source is a female donor in good health, enrolled as a control in a pregnancy study. The chain has TRBV7-8 and TRBJ2-3, with D tentatively TRBD1 (5 bases). Source: peripheral blood, taken in the third trimester of pregnancy. The CDR3 coding sequence is TGTGCCAGCAGAACGAATCAGGGCGCAGATACGCAGTATTTT. This sequence encodes CASRTNQGADTQYF.